Below, 29 T cell receptor beta chains from the same sample are listed, as sequenced in a study of control samples from healthy donors and cancer patients. Repertoires were generated with immunoSEQ multiplex PCR, while TCRdb's copy carries only in-frame clones and drops some. The data contain about 410,000 clones, about 93% of them singletons. The sample taken for sequencing was PBMCs. The receptors stem from a man aged 35 to 55 with head and neck cancer.

The V gene is TRBV7-3, the J gene TRBJ2-3, with 11 bases matching TRBD1. Germline V CDR1 and CDR2: SGHTA, FQGTGA. The CDR3 sequence is 16 residues long. V gave up 5 bases and J gave up 0 bases; unmatched junction bases: 4. The CDR3 spells CASSGQGASSTDTQYF. CDR3 bases: TGTGCCAGCAGCGGACAGGGGGCAAGTAGCACAGATACGCAGTATTTT.

The chain employs TRBV9 and TRBJ2-7; D is possibly TRBD1 or TRBD2 (5 bases each). V gave up 1 base and J gave up 5 bases, with 13 bases separating them. The CDR3 loop spans 14 amino acids. CDR1 is SGDLS and CDR2 is YYNGEE in the germline V gene. The CDR3 DNA sequence: TGTGCCAGCAGCGTAACTGGGACGGAACACGAGCAGTACTTC. It translates to CASSVTGTEHEQYF.

CDR3 coding DNA: TGTGCCAGCAGCTTCGGGACAGGGAGCGACGAGCAGTACTTC. Its translation is CASSFGTGSDEQYF. The chain joins TRBV11-2 to TRBJ2-7; 9 bases fit TRBD1. CDR3 length: 14 amino acids. Looked up from germline, CDR1 is SGHAT and CDR2 is FQNNGV. V shed 3 bases and J 5 bases; nucleotides not matched to a gene: 5.

Comment on this clone: This specimen includes other DNA sequences encoding the same CDR3. The chain uses TRBV9 and TRBJ2-1; no definite D call. From germline, CDR1 is SGDLS and CDR2 YYNGEE. V was clipped by 0 bases and J by 0 bases, with 1 base between them. CDR3 length: 13 amino acids. Here the CDR3 DNA reads TGTGCCAGCAGCGTAGGCTCCTACAATGAGCAGTTCTTC. It codes for CASSVGSYNEQFF.

The chain couples TRBV30 to TRBJ1-2, with D unresolved. The ends were cut back, 5 bases at V and 8 bases at J, with 15 bases in the middle. Germline assignment: CDR1 GTSNPN and CDR2 SVGIG (reference sequence). The CDR3 has 12 residues. CDR3 loop: CAWAEASRGYTF. CDR3 in DNA: TGTGCCTGGGCTGAGGCCTCGCGGGGCTACACCTTC.

This clone came up a few times. CDR3 in DNA: TGTGCCAGTAGTGTCCGGTCCAATCAGCCCCAGCATTTT. Its protein product is CASSVRSNQPQHF. The chain joins TRBV19 to TRBJ1-5; D is undetermined. Deletions cut 5 bases from V and 3 bases from J, with 8 bases between. The CDR3 loop spans 13 amino acids. CDR1 LNHDA and CDR2 SQIVND come from the germline V gene (reference sequence).

The chain recombines TRBV15 with TRBJ2-1; D unresolved. The V gene lost 2 bases and the J gene lost 7 bases, with 24 bases spanning the gap. The CDR3 totals 18 residues. Germline V gene sequence: CDR1 LNHNV, CDR2 YYDKDF (reference sequence). This CDR3 reads CATSRLPPARTESNEQFF. The CDR3 bases are TGTGCCACCAGCAGACTTCCGCCCGCGCGAACGGAAAGTAATGAGCAGTTCTTC.

The V and J genes are TRBV9 and TRBJ1-2; weak D call: TRBD1 (5 bases). The germline V gene encodes CDR1 SGDLS and CDR2 YYNGEE. This CDR3 is 15 amino acids long. V was clipped by 0 bases and J by 1 base, with 10 bases between them. CDR3 loop: CASSVGQRNNYGYTF. The CDR3 nucleotides are TGTGCCAGCAGCGTAGGACAGCGAAATAACTATGGCTACACCTTC.

Written as DNA, the CDR3 is TGTGCCAGCACTCTGCGGGGGTACTACGAGCAGTACTTC. Translated, it gives CASTLRGYYEQYF. This chain connects TRBV28 to TRBJ2-7; 7 bases are a match to TRBD2. Per germline, CDR1 MDHEN and CDR2 SYDVKM. This CDR3 region has 13 residues. The J segment lost 3 bases and the V segment lost 7 bases, leaving 6 bases of the junction unmatched.

The chain joins TRBV9 to TRBJ1-4; 10 bases align to TRBD1. CDR1 SGDLS and CDR2 YYNGEE come from the germline V gene. J lost 2 bases, V lost 4 bases, and 8 bases had no gene match. The CDR3 covers 17 residues. The CDR3 region is CASSPQTGGATNEKLFF. DNA of the CDR3: TGTGCCAGCAGCCCACAGACAGGGGGCGCGACTAATGAAAAACTGTTTTTT.

A few counts support this clone. The V and J genes are TRBV27 and TRBJ1-6; D is unclear. This CDR3 contains 18 residues. CDR1 is MNHEY, CDR2 SMNVEV, per germline (reference sequence). V was pared by 5 bases and J by 0 bases, with 17 bases between. The CDR3 is CASSPLGEGSSYNSPLHF. DNA for the CDR3: TGTGCCAGCAGTCCCCTCGGGGAAGGGAGCTCCTATAATTCACCCCTCCACTTT.

V and J are TRBV27 and TRBJ1-1; a possible D gene is TRBD1 (6 bases). CDR1 and CDR2 from the germline V gene are MNHEY and SMNVEV (reference sequence). Trimming took off 4 bases at V and 0 bases at J, with 9 bases between the two ends. The CDR3 consists of 14 residues. CDR3 sequence (DNA): TGTGCCAGCAGTTACCAGGGGCTGAACACTGAAGCTTTCTTT. It yields the protein CASSYQGLNTEAFF.

This chain links TRBV19 with TRBJ1-5; TRBD1 aligns across 8 bases. J lost 0 bases, V lost 1 base, and 5 bases had no gene match. CDR1 and CDR2 from the germline V gene are LNHDA and SQIVND (reference sequence). There are 17 residues in the CDR3. The DNA for the CDR3 is TGTGCCAGTAGTATAGGCAGGGGGCCCAATAGCAATCAGCCCCAGCATTTT. It yields the protein CASSIGRGPNSNQPQHF. Full variable domain (missing parts from reference TRBV19 and TRBJ1-5): DGGITQSPKYLFRKEGQNVTLSCEQNLNHDAMYWYRQDPGQGLRLIYYSQIVNDFQKGDIAEGYSVSREKKESFPLTVTSAQKNPTAFYLCASSIGRGPNSNQPQHFGDGTRLSIL.

The chain couples TRBV21-1 to TRBJ1-4; TRBD1 is taken as the D call from the table, unchecked against the DNA. TRBV21-1 represents a pseudogene. The CDR3 is 19 amino acids. CDR3 residues: CASSKSPKRDRGFYEKLFF. The CDR3 DNA follows: TGTGCCAGCAGCAAGTCCCCTAAACGGGACAGGGGGTTTTATGAAAAACTGTTTTTT.

This chain uses TRBV7-2 with TRBJ1-6; the D is unclear. V lost 1 base, J lost 10 bases, and 5 bases lay in between. Germline loops: CDR1 SGHTA, CDR2 FQGNSA. The length of the CDR3 is 12 residues. The CDR3, as DNA: TGTGCCAGCAGCTTAGTGGGCTCACCCCTCCACTTT. Its protein is CASSLVGSPLHF.

CDR3 bases: TGTGCCAGCAGCTTGGTGACAGGGCTTAACTATGGCTACACCTTC. Protein: CASSLVTGLNYGYTF. V and J are TRBV7-8 and TRBJ1-2, with TRBD1 matching over 7 bases. This CDR3 is 15 amino acids long. Germline CDR1 and CDR2: SGHVS and FQNEAQ. Germline trimming cut 3 bases from V and 1 base from J; bases unmatched to any gene: 5.

The chain uses TRBV11-2 and TRBJ2-1, with 8 positions matching TRBD1. Germline CDR1 and CDR2: SGHAT and FQNNGV. The CDR3 runs 14 residues. Unmatched junction bases numbered 6, after V lost 5 bases and J lost 6 bases. The CDR3 sequence is CASSPRTGSNEQFF. The CDR3 DNA sequence: TGTGCCAGCAGCCCCCGGACAGGGTCCAATGAGCAGTTCTTC.

The chain carries TRBV9 and TRBJ1-2; a possible D gene is TRBD1 (5 bases). The CDR3 spans 13 residues. Germline V gene lookup returns CDR1 SGDLS and CDR2 YYNGEE. Deletions cut 4 bases from V and 7 bases from J, with 14 bases between. Here the CDR3 DNA reads TGTGCCAGCAGCCCAACGATGAGGGGTGGCTACACCTTC. Amino acids: CASSPTMRGGYTF.

The chain uses TRBV27 and TRBJ2-1, with 7 bases lining up with TRBD2. Germline CDR1 is MNHEY and CDR2 is SMNVEV (reference sequence). V dropped 3 bases and J dropped 8; count of bases not matched to a gene: 4. The CDR3 length is 13 residues. CDR3 DNA: TGTGCCAGCAGTTTGACTAGCAGGCATGAGCAGTTCTTC. Amino acid sequence: CASSLTSRHEQFF.

V and J are TRBV6-5 and TRBJ1-1; D gene uncertain. The V gene lost 0 bases and the J gene lost 5 bases, with 10 bases spanning the gap. This CDR3 has 14 residues. Germline V lookup: CDR1 MNHEY, CDR2 SVGAGI. CDR3 sequence (DNA): TGTGCCAGCAGTTACTCGAGTTGGGGTACTGAAGCTTTCTTT. Translated: CASSYSSWGTEAFF.

The J gene is TRBJ1-2, the V gene TRBV11-2; D is uncertain. The CDR3 has 16 residues. Germline V CDR1 and CDR2: SGHAT, FQNNGV. Trimming stripped 5 bases from V and 6 bases from J, with 22 bases between. CDR3 nucleotides: TGTGCCAGCAGCCAAGAACGGGTCCCCGGGAAGGATGGCTACACCTTC. It codes for CASSQERVPGKDGYTF.

The rearrangement joins TRBV6-5 to TRBJ2-3, with TRBD1 identical over 7 bases. V was clipped by 6 bases and J by 6 bases; unmatched bases: 6. Germline V lookup: CDR1 MNHEY, CDR2 SVGAGI. The CDR3 runs 13 residues. The CDR3 region is CASRIRGWDTQYF. The CDR3 DNA reads TGTGCCAGCAGAATCAGGGGGTGGGATACGCAGTATTTT.

The chain couples TRBV9 to TRBJ1-4, with D possibly TRBD1 on 5 matching bases. Deletions cut 0 bases from V and 7 bases from J, with 19 bases between. The CDR3 covers 17 residues. The germline V gene encodes CDR1 SGDLS and CDR2 YYNGEE. The CDR3 sequence: CASSVGLKGIDGEKLFF. CDR3 nucleotides: TGTGCCAGCAGCGTAGGGCTTAAGGGGATTGATGGTGAAAAACTGTTTTTT. Based on the CDR3 plus reference TRBV9 and TRBJ1-4, the full variable domain is DSGVTQTPKHLITATGQRVTLRCSPRSGDLSVYWYQQSLDQGLQFLIQYYNGEERAKGNILERFSAQQFPDLHSELNLSSLELGDSALYFCASSVGLKGIDGEKLFFGSGTQLSVL.

This chain uses TRBV4-3 with TRBJ2-7, with D maybe TRBD2 (5 bases). The CDR3 spans 14 residues. Germline CDR1 and CDR2: LGHNA and YSLEER. With 1 base removed from V and 0 bases from J, the gap between germline ends came to 7 bases. CDR3 in amino acids: CASSQARGSYEQYF. CDR3 in DNA: TGCGCCAGCAGCCAAGCCCGGGGCTCCTACGAGCAGTACTTC.

The V gene is TRBV27, the J gene TRBJ1-2, with 8 bases matching TRBD1. This CDR3 spans 15 amino acids. The trim removed 4 bases at V and 4 bases at J, leaving 8 bases unmatched. The germline CDR1 and CDR2 sequences are MNHEY and SMNVEV (reference sequence). The CDR3 DNA follows: TGTGCCAGCAGTTCGAGGACAGGGTCGACCTATGGCTACACCTTC. It translates to CASSSRTGSTYGYTF.

This clone turned up a few times. V gene TRBV29-1 combines with J gene TRBJ1-1; D is unclear. The germline CDR1 and CDR2 sequences are SQVTM and ANQGSEA. The CDR3 is made up of 11 amino acids. V lost 1 base, J lost 5 bases, and 5 bases lay in between. The CDR3 bases are TGCAGCGTTGAAGGGCGGACTGAAGCTTTCTTT. Residues: CSVEGRTEAFF.

On this clone itself: Other DNA sequences in the same sample also yield this CDR3. CDR3 sequence: CASSPTTQETQYF. DNA of the CDR3: TGTGCCAGCTCACCAACCACACAAGAGACCCAGTACTTC. V and J are TRBV18 and TRBJ2-5; no firm D call. V was shortened by 2 bases and J by 2 bases, with 6 bases between the two germline ends. Germline-derived CDR1 and CDR2 are KGHSH and LQKENI. The CDR3 extends over 13 amino acids.

The rearrangement joins TRBV6-2 or TRBV6-3 to TRBJ2-6; no firm D call. Germline CDR1 MNHEY, CDR2 SVGEGT. The CDR3 runs 16 residues. V lost 0 bases and J lost 0, with 6 bases in between. CDR3 sequence (DNA): TGTGCCAGCAGTTACTCGGACGGCTCTGGGGCCAACGTCCTGACTTTC. Amino acid sequence: CASSYSDGSGANVLTF.

With regard to this clone: Its ends do not fully match the called genes, so a read error is possible. This rearrangement joins TRBV27 to TRBJ1-1, with D uncertain. The CDR3 runs 15 residues. Germline CDR1 MNHEY, CDR2 SMNVEV (reference sequence). CDR3 protein: CASSVSLIRNTEAFF. The CDR3 bases are TGTGCCAGCAGTGTATCATTGATAAGGAACACTGAAGCTTTCTTT.